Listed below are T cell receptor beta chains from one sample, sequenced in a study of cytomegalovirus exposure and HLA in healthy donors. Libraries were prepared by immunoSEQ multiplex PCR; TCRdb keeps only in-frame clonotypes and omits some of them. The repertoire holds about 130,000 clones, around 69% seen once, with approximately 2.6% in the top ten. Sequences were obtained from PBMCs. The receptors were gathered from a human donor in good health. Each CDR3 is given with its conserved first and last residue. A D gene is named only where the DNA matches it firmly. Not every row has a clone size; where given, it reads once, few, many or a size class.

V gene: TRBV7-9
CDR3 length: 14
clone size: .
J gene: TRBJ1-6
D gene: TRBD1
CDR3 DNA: TGTGCCAGCAGCCTGGGACAGGGGACTTCACCCCTCCACTTT
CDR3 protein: CASSLGQGTSPLHF

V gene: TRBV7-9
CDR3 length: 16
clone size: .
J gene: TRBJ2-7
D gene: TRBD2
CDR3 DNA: TGTGCCAGCAGCGACGGCGGGACTAGCGGCTTCTACGAGCAGTACTTC
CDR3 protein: CASSDGGTSGFYEQYF

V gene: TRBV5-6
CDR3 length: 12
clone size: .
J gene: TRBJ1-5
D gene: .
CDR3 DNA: TGTGCCAGCAGCTTTCTGAATCAGCCCCAGCATTTT
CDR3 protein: CASSFLNQPQHF

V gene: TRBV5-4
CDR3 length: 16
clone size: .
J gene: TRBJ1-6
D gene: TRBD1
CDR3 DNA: TGTGCCAGCAGCTTGAGGGGGCGGCGAAATAATTCACCCCTCCACTTT
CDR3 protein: CASSLRGRRNNSPLHF

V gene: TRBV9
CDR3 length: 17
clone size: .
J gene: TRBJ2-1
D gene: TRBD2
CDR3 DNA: TGTGCCAGCAGCGCCAGACCGGGACTAGCGGGAGCCTATGAGCAGTTCTTC
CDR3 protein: CASSARPGLAGAYEQFF

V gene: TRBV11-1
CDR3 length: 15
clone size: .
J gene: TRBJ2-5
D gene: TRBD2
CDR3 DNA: TGTGCCAGCAGCCTCAGACTAGCACCACAAGAGACCCAGTACTTC
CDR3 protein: CASSLRLAPQETQYF

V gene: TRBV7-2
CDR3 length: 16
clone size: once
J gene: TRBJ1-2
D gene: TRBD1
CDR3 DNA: TGTGCCAGCCACAACCGGGACAGGGGTTCCTACTATGGCTACACCTTC
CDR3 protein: CASHNRDRGSYYGYTF

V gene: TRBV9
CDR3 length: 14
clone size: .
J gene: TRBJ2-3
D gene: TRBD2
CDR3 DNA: TGTGCCAGCAGTCTGGGGCTAGCGGCAGATACGCAGTATTTT
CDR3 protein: CASSLGLAADTQYF

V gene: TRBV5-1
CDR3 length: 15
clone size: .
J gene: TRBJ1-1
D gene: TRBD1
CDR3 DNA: TGCGCCAGCAGCGGCAGAACAGGGGTATTCACTGAAGCTTTCTTT
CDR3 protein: CASSGRTGVFTEAFF

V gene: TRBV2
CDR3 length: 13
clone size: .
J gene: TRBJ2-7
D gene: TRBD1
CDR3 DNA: TGTGCCAGCAGCGCGGACAGGTTCTACGAGCAGTACTTC
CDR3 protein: CASSADRFYEQYF